The T cell receptor beta chain under discussion was sequenced for a study of T cell responses to AZD1222 COVID-19 vaccine. The CDR3 covers 17 residues. V lost 5 bases and J 4 bases, leaving 21 bases between the germline ends. The germline V gene has CDR1 LNHDA and CDR2 SQIVND (reference sequence). Libraries were prepared by immunoSEQ multiplex PCR; TCRdb keeps only in-frame clonotypes and omits some of them. This repertoire shows some 74,000 clones, about 90% found once; its top ten account for 1% to 1.5%. This receptor was taken from an adult who received the AZD1222 COVID-19 vaccine. The V gene is TRBV19, the J gene TRBJ1-5, with D tentatively TRBD1 (6 bases). This material consisted of peripheral blood, taken 28 days after the second AZD1222 dose. DNA of the CDR3: TGTGCCAGTAGTCGTACATTACAAACAGGGATGAATCAGCCCCAGCATTTT. It specifies CASSRTLQTGMNQPQHF.